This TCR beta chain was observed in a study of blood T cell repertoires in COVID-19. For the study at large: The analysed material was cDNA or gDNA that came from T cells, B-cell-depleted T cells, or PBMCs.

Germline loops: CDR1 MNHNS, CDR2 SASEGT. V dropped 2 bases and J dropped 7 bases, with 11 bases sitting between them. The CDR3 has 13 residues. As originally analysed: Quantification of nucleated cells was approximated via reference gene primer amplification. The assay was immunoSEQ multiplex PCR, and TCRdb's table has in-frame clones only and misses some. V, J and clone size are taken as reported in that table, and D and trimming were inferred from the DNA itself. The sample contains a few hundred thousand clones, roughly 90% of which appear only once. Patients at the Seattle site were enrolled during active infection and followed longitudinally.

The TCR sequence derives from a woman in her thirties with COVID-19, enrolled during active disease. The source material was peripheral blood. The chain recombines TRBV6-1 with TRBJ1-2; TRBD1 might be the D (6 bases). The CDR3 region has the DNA TGTGCCAGCAGTGAAAGCGGGACAAGTGGCTACACCTTC. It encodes CASSESGTSGYTF.